This TCR beta chain was sequenced for a study of cytomegalovirus exposure and HLA in healthy donors. Study-wide results and caveats: About 87% or about 30% of the time was how often most TCR beta V segments were productive, according to an earlier analysis. TCR beta sequences numbering around 15,000 were associated with HLA alleles at 0.05 false discovery rate in a later analysis.

V lost 3 bases, J lost 5 bases, and 6 bases stayed unmatched. The CDR3 is 16 amino acids. Per the germline V gene, CDR1 is MDHEN and CDR2 is SYDVKM. In the PCR, 60 Vbeta and 13 Jbeta primers were used. The repertoire was sequenced with immunoSEQ multiplex PCR; TCRdb's copy has only in-frame clones and lacks some. The sample holds around 65,000 clones, about three quarters seen once. Only one count was recorded for this clone. Its antigen is as yet unknown. This TCR was recovered from a woman under 40 in good health and CMV-seropositive. The specimen was PBMCs. This rearrangement joins TRBV28 to TRBJ1-5; 11 positions agree with TRBD1. CDR3 loop: CASSFRTGGLDQPQHF. In nucleotides, the CDR3 is TGTGCCAGCAGTTTTAGGACAGGGGGCCTCGATCAGCCCCAGCATTTT.